This T cell receptor beta chain is drawn from a study of blood T cells in healthy people across ages. Study results and caveats: Fewer expanded clones and more diversity marked long-lived versus aged donors.

Primers used in a second PCR of roughly 6 to 11 cycles were a sample-barcoded 5' primer and a J-beta primer mix. Each single sample gave us at least 2.5 million CDR3-containing paired-end reads. MiXCR was run by TCRdb on the 5' RACE reads, yielding one entry per CDR3 protein. The sample shows 750,000 or so distinct CDR3 sequences, 20% to 25% of them seen only once. This clonotype was counted only a few times. Antigen unknown. Trimming took off 4 bases at V and 6 bases at J, with 7 bases between the two ends. Germline CDR1 is MDHEN and CDR2 is SYDVKM. The CDR3 is 12 amino acids. These sequences were also reported in another study, on T cells of mothers and their children.

This receptor was taken from a boy between 10 and 17 years old in good health. The V and J genes are TRBV28 and TRBJ2-4; D possibly matches TRBD1 or TRBD2 (5 bases each). Sequences were obtained from blood. The CDR3 loop is CASSSGTNIQYF. CDR3 sequence (DNA): TGTGCCAGCAGTTCCGGGACAAACATTCAGTACTTC. Drawing the rest from reference TRBV28 and TRBJ2-4, the complete variable domain is DVKVTQSSRYLVKRTGEKVFLECVQDMDHENMFWYRQDPGLGLRLIYFSYDVKMKEKGDIPEGYSVSREKKERFSLILESASTNQTSMYLCASSSGTNIQYFGAGTRLSVL.